This T cell receptor (beta chain) was retrieved from a study of molecular identifiers for immune sequencing clone quantification. Across the study: Naive CD8 RNA (about 20,000 or 100,000 cells) was divided into five aliquots, with four sequenced. Study results and limitations: A shared barcode on identical TCR molecules could lead to underestimated sizes for highly expanded clones. It was shown that clones above 20 RNA copies held over 99% of effector molecules, but under 1% in naive cells.

Ten or more counts support this clonotype. Its antigen is undetermined. Trimming took off 5 bases at V and 5 bases at J, with 13 bases between the two ends. The CDR3 runs 14 residues. Germline-derived CDR1 and CDR2 are MNHEY and SMNVEV (reference sequence). Previously described methods and listed TCR primers produced bulk TCR libraries. One entry per CDR3 protein results from TCRdb running MiXCR on the PCR reads. The sample lists fewer than 70,000 distinct CDR3 sequences, 15% to 20% seen once, with approximately 1.5% in the top ten. Specimen: naive CD8+ T cells from blood, with Jurkat cell RNA spiked in. Specified subset: FACS-sorted CD8+CD4-CCR7+CD45RA+ naive T cells. The J gene is TRBJ1-5, the V gene TRBV27; tentatively, D is TRBD1 (6 bases). The receptor was derived from a human donor in good health. Some libraries in this study had Jurkat cell RNA spiked in. The CDR3 sequence is CASSLQGGHQPQHF. CDR3 nucleotides: TGTGCCAGCAGTCTACAGGGAGGGCATCAGCCCCAGCATTTT.